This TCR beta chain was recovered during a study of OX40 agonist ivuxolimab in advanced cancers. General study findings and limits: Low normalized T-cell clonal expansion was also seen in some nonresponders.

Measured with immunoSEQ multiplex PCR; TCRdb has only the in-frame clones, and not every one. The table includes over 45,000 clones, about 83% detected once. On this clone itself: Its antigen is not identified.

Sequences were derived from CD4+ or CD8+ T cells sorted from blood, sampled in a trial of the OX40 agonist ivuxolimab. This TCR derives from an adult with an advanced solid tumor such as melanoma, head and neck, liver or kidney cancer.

CDR3 sequence reads: CASSLTGRSGNTIYF. DNA for the CDR3: TGTGCCAGCAGTTTGACAGGGAGGTCAGGAAACACCATATATTTT. The chain employs TRBV6-1 and TRBJ1-3, with 7 bases that match TRBD1. Germline V gives CDR1 MNHNS, CDR2 SASEGT. The junction had 8 bases not matched to a gene; V was cut back by 5 bases and J by 4 bases. The CDR3 has 15 amino acids.